These 19 T cell receptor beta chains were sequenced from one sample in a study of persistence of HIV-infected CD4 T cells. Their specific antigens are unknown. Nonspecific anti-CD3/anti-CD28 bead stimulation represents the broad CD4+ T cell repertoire. Sorting selected CD4+ T cells upregulating both CD40 ligand and CD69. This was the immunoSEQ version 4 assay in survey mode. The data were produced by immunoSEQ multiplex PCR, yet TCRdb's version contains in-frame clones alone and is incomplete. The sample shows approximately 46,000 clones, 85% to 90% of them seen only once. Sequences were derived from CD4+ T cells sorted from PBMCs after roughly 19-hour stimulation, sampled from a patient who received antiretroviral therapy. These receptors all come from an adult woman with HIV who was CMV-seropositive.

The V call is TRBV7-3, the J call TRBJ2-2; D may be TRBD2 (5 bases). Germline CDR1 reads SGHTA; CDR2 reads FQGTGA. This CDR3 has 13 amino acids. V was trimmed by 3 bases and J by 5 bases, leaving 7 bases between them. CDR3 coding DNA: TGTGCCAGCAGCTTCCGGGGTACCGGGGAGCTGTTTTTT. Translating gives CASSFRGTGELFF.

The chain couples TRBV6-5 to TRBJ2-3; the match to TRBD1 covers 8 bases. Germline V gene sequence: CDR1 MNHEY, CDR2 SVGAGI. J lost 4 bases, V lost 4 bases, and 7 bases had no gene match. This CDR3 has 15 amino acids. CDR3 nucleotides: TGTGCCAGCAGTTGGGGGACAGGCCAGGCAGATACGCAGTATTTT. Protein product: CASSWGTGQADTQYF.

The V call is TRBV2, the J call TRBJ2-4; unclear D gene. V was clipped by 8 bases and J by 8 bases, with 10 bases between them. This CDR3 is 11 amino acids long. The germline gives CDR1 SNHLY, CDR2 FYNNEI. The CDR3 loop reads CASSNEDIQYF. CDR3 DNA: TGTGCCAGCTCAAACGAAGACATTCAGTACTTC.

Details on this clone: An end of the junction differs from the germline gene, which may be a read error. J is TRBJ2-1 and V is TRBV7-8; 11 bases line up with TRBD2. The CDR3 runs to 15 residues. The germline gives CDR1 SGHVS, CDR2 FQNEAQ. The CDR3: CASTLETSGNNEQFF. CDR3 coding DNA: TGTGCCAGCACCTTAGAGACTAGCGGGAACAATGAGCAGTTCTTC.

CDR3 in amino acids: CASSQGPLKPQHF. Here the CDR3 DNA reads TGCGCCAGCAGCCAAGGCCCGCTCAAACCCCAGCATTTT. The chain joins TRBV4-3 to TRBJ1-5; the D is unclear. Germline CDR1 is LGHNA and CDR2 is YSLEER. V was pared by 1 base and J by 10 bases, with 11 bases between. The CDR3 consists of 13 residues.

The rearrangement joins TRBV5-1 to TRBJ1-1, with D possibly matching TRBD1 (6 bases). Germline V gives CDR1 SGHRS, CDR2 YFSETQ. The CDR3 covers 16 residues. The V end lost 5 bases, the J end lost 1 base, and 18 bases lay between the germline ends. CDR3 bases: TGCGCCAGCAGTTTAGTGAGGGACACCGGGAACACTGAAGCTTTCTTT. Protein: CASSLVRDTGNTEAFF.

The chain has TRBV6-2 or TRBV6-3 and TRBJ1-2; tentatively, D is TRBD1 (5 bases). Germline assignment: CDR1 MNHEY and CDR2 SVGEGT. Between the trimmed V and J ends, which lost 2 bases and 2 bases, there was a span of 6 bases. The length of the CDR3 is 13 residues. CDR3 in amino acids: CASSYKGNYGYTF. As DNA, the CDR3 is TGTGCCAGCAGTTACAAGGGGAACTATGGCTACACCTTC.

The rearrangement links TRBV6-1 to TRBJ1-1, with 8 bases that match TRBD1. The CDR3 spans 16 residues. The J segment lost 4 bases and the V segment lost 4 bases, leaving 11 bases of the junction unmatched. Germline V gene data show CDR1 as MNHNS and CDR2 as SASEGT. The CDR3, as DNA: TGTGCCAGCAGTGGGGTGGACAGGGTTGTTGGCACTGAAGCTTTCTTT. Its translation: CASSGVDRVVGTEAFF.

This rearrangement joins TRBV6-6 to TRBJ1-1; weak D call: TRBD1 (6 bases). Looked up from germline, CDR1 is MNHNY and CDR2 is SVGAGI (reference sequence). CDR3 length: 17 residues. Deletions cut 5 bases from V and 6 bases from J, with 25 bases between. The CDR3, as DNA: TGTGCCAGCAGTCCCTCCGGGACATCTCTCGCGGTGGCTGAAGCTTTCTTT. Amino acids: CASSPSGTSLAVAEAFF.

The chain joins TRBV6-4 to TRBJ2-5; no reliable D call. The germline CDR1 and CDR2 sequences are MRHNA and SNTAGT. CDR3 length: 16 residues. V was shortened by 6 bases and J by 2 bases, with 19 bases between the two germline ends. CDR3 protein: CASRAPWAPGQETQYF. CDR3 nucleotides: TGTGCCAGCAGGGCCCCCTGGGCCCCCGGACAAGAGACCCAGTACTTC.

The CDR3 DNA sequence: TGTGCCAGCAGTAACCCGGGGGACCCGGGCTACACCTTC. It translates to CASSNPGDPGYTF. This chain joins TRBV2 and TRBJ1-2; maybe TRBD1 (5 bases). Germline CDR1 SNHLY, CDR2 FYNNEI. V shed 5 bases and J shed 8 bases, with 15 bases lying between them. The CDR3 has 13 amino acids.

The chain carries TRBV2 and TRBJ1-3; D unresolved. Germline V gene sequence: CDR1 SNHLY, CDR2 FYNNEI. With 5 bases removed from V and 1 base from J, the gap between germline ends came to 9 bases. The CDR3 consists of 14 residues. CDR3 coding DNA: TGTGCCAGCAGTCGGGTTGGTTCTGGAAACACCATATATTTT. Its translation: CASSRVGSGNTIYF.

The V call is TRBV4-3, the J call TRBJ2-5; D is unclear. Germline V gives CDR1 LGHNA, CDR2 YSLEER. V dropped 5 bases and J dropped 2 bases, with 9 bases sitting between them. The CDR3 covers 13 residues. CDR3 region: CASSSRLQETQYF. In DNA, the CDR3 is TGCGCCAGCAGCTCTCGTCTACAAGAGACCCAGTACTTC.

The V and J genes are TRBV7-3 and TRBJ1-2; D may be TRBD1 (5 bases). The V gene's germline CDR1 is SGHTA and CDR2 FQGTGA. CDR3 size: 11 residues. The CDR3 DNA reads as TGTGCGATAGGGGACGGCTATGGCTACACCTTC. It translates to CAIGDGYGYTF.

The V call is TRBV27, the J call TRBJ1-6, with unresolved D. Per germline, CDR1 MNHEY and CDR2 SMNVEV (reference sequence). The CDR3 contains 13 residues. Trimming left V 5 bases short and J 7 bases short, with 9 bases between. The CDR3 sequence: CASSLLGNSPLHF. The CDR3, as DNA: TGTGCCAGCAGTCTTTTGGGGAATTCACCCCTCCACTTT.

The chain has TRBV9 and TRBJ2-7; 7 bases fit TRBD2. V shed 0 bases and J 2 bases; nucleotides not matched to a gene: 2. Germline CDR1 and CDR2: SGDLS and YYNGEE. The CDR3 has 14 amino acids. The CDR3 DNA reads as TGTGCCAGCAGCGTAGCTGGACTAGCCTACGAGCAGTACTTC. Encoded protein: CASSVAGLAYEQYF.

The chain is built from TRBV11-1 and TRBJ2-5; D is undetermined. Trimming cost V 0 bases and J 5 bases, with 13 bases left between them. Germline V gene lookup returns CDR1 SGHAT and CDR2 FQDESV (reference sequence). The CDR3 runs 15 residues. The CDR3 DNA reads as TGTGCCAGCAGCTTAGCCTCGGCCCTGGGGGAGACCCAGTACTTC. This gives the protein CASSLASALGETQYF.

This clone has only a few counts. The chain combines TRBV5-1 with TRBJ1-3; no clear D. The CDR3 is 13 amino acids. The germline CDR1 and CDR2 sequences are SGHRS and YFSETQ. V was shortened by 4 bases and J by 2 bases, with 7 bases between the two germline ends. CDR3 region: CASSKDAGNTIYF. The CDR3, as DNA: TGCGCCAGCAGCAAAGACGCTGGAAACACCATATATTTT. The full variable domain, completed using reference TRBV5-1 and TRBJ1-3, is KAGVTQTPRYLIKTRGQQVTLSCSPISGHRSVSWYQQTPGQGLQFLFEYFSETQRNKGNFPGRFSGRQFSNSRSEMNVSTLELGDSALYLCASSKDAGNTIYFGEGSWLTVV.

This rearrangement joins TRBV6-5 to TRBJ1-5; D uncertain. This CDR3 has 13 amino acids. V gave up 6 bases and J gave up 0 bases, with 6 bases separating them. The germline gives CDR1 MNHEY, CDR2 SVGAGI. The CDR3 here is CASRENSNQPQHF. In DNA, the CDR3 is TGTGCCAGCAGAGAGAATAGCAATCAGCCCCAGCATTTT.